This T cell receptor beta chain emerged from a study of blood T cell repertoires in COVID-19. Study summary: Acute and convalescent COVID-19 specimens originated in the United States, Italy and Spain.

Sequenced by immunoSEQ multiplex PCR; TCRdb stores in-frame clones only, minus some. The sample consists of about 230,000 clones, over 70% of them appearing once. This receptor was taken from a man of 80 years or more with acute or convalescent COVID-19. Sequencing was done on a sample of peripheral blood.

The CDR3 here is CASSLRGQGGGYTF. The DNA for the CDR3 is TGTGCCAGCAGTTTACGGGGACAGGGAGGAGGCTACACCTTC. This chain connects TRBV28 to TRBJ1-2; 9 bases are shared with TRBD1. The CDR3 totals 14 residues. J gave up 8 bases and V 2 bases, and 6 bases lay outside the gene matches. Germline CDR1 reads MDHEN; CDR2 reads SYDVKM.